The following is a T cell receptor beta chain sequence with its context. CDR1 and CDR2 from the germline V gene are MNHEY and SMNVEV (reference sequence). This CDR3 contains 15 residues. Between the trimmed V and J ends, which lost 2 bases and 3 bases, there was a span of 8 bases. The source of the sample is a study of blood T cell repertoires in COVID-19. Profiling relied on immunoSEQ multiplex PCR, and the TCRdb table lists in-frame clones only, not all of them. The table includes fewer than 100,000 clones, more than 65% detected once. This sequence originates from a woman in her forties or fifties with acute or convalescent COVID-19. The sequencing sample was made of peripheral blood. The J gene is TRBJ2-6, the V gene TRBV27; tentative D call: TRBD2 (5 bases). In nucleotides, the CDR3 is TGTGCCAGCAGTTTAGAGGGTAATGGGGCCAACGTCCTGACTTTC. It is translated as CASSLEGNGANVLTF.